The clone carrying this T cell receptor (beta chain) was picked up one time. Its antigen is unknown. Gene names and germline match the mouse. The read terminates 1 residue ahead of where the CDR3 ends, so the germline J gene completes it. This CDR3 spans 13 amino acids. Germline CDR1 NSHNY, CDR2 SYGAGN. V lost 4 bases, J lost 1 base, and 5 bases lay in between. This specimen comes from a study of tissue T cells after allogeneic stem cell transplantation. As for time point: mouse harvest day 14 after allogeneic transplant. Each mouse received 10^7 T-cell-depleted marrow cells plus 10^6 splenic CD5+ T cells by tail vein. Profiled with immunoSEQ multiplex PCR; TCRdb holds only in-frame clones, not every one. The table shows about 5,700 clones, with less than 55% occurring only once. Whole-study results and caveats: Shared clones across patients were few; motif clustering revealed tissue-specific shared signatures. Blood and spleen captured only part of the tissue TCR repertoire. Sampling depth was limited, and the cohort was small and clinically varied. Which tissue TCRs were alloreactive or antigen-specific was not determined. Some clones might be persisting host cells.

Sequencing was done on a sample of gut tissue. The V and J genes are TRBV13-1 and TRBJ1-4; D gene ambiguous. The receptor's source is a female BALB/c mouse given C57BL/6 T cells with graft-versus-host disease after an allogeneic hematopoietic cell transplant. CDR3 DNA, as far as it was read: TGTGCCAGCAGTCTCACTTCCAACGAAAGATTATTT. Amino acids: CASSLTSNERLF. The complete CDR3 sequence is CASSLTSNERLFF.